One and the same sample provided the 32 T cell receptor beta chains below, sequenced in a study of identifying expanded T cells in peripheral blood. Measured with immunoSEQ multiplex PCR; TCRdb has only the in-frame clones, and not every one. The sample contains approximately 100,000 clones, 88% of which appear only once. The sequencing input was blood. These receptors were collected from a person between 18 and 75 years old in good health.

CDR3 nucleotide sequence: TGTGCCAGCAGCTCGAAGACAGGGGACACTGAAGCTTTCTTT. This translates into CASSSKTGDTEAFF. The chain has TRBV7-8 and TRBJ1-1; 8 positions agree with TRBD1. Per germline, CDR1 SGHVS and CDR2 FQNEAQ. The CDR3 runs 14 residues. After removal of 4 bases from V and 3 bases from J, the junction contained 4 bases not matched to a gene.

The chain employs TRBV6-6 and TRBJ1-5; D remains unclear. Germline CDR1 reads MNHNY; CDR2 reads SVGAGI (reference sequence). Trimming removed 4 bases from V and 0 bases from J, with 7 bases in between. The CDR3 has 14 residues. As DNA, the CDR3 is TGTGCCAGCAGTTCCGTAAATAGCAATCAGCCCCAGCATTTT. It yields the protein CASSSVNSNQPQHF.

The table lists this clone with a count of one. The V call is TRBV7-9, the J call TRBJ1-2; TRBD1 is a possible D gene (6 bases). V dropped 1 base and J dropped 8 bases, with 17 bases sitting between them. CDR1 and CDR2 from the germline V gene are SEHNR and FQNEAQ (reference sequence). The CDR3 contains 15 residues. CDR3 loop: CASSLGGAARGGYTF. The DNA for the CDR3 is TGTGCCAGCAGCTTAGGAGGTGCAGCCAGGGGCGGCTACACCTTC.

The chain couples TRBV6-5 to TRBJ2-7, with TRBD1 matching 9 bases. Germline V gene data show CDR1 as MNHEY and CDR2 as SVGAGI. V shed 6 bases and J 0 bases; nucleotides not matched to a gene: 6. CDR3 length: 15 residues. The CDR3 region is CASSTVDRGSYEQYF. The CDR3, as DNA: TGTGCCAGCAGCACAGTGGACAGGGGCTCCTACGAGCAGTACTTC.

The rearrangement uses TRBV5-6 and TRBJ2-1; tentatively, D is TRBD1 or TRBD2 (6 bases each). CDR1 and CDR2 (germline): SGHDT, YYEEEE. V was cut by 5 bases and J by 5 bases, with 17 bases left in between. The CDR3 runs 15 residues. The chain's CDR3 is CASRMGGHNNNEQFF. CDR3 DNA: TGTGCCAGCAGAATGGGGGGACACAACAACAATGAGCAGTTCTTC.

The chain has TRBV10-3 and TRBJ1-2; D not resolved. The CDR3 consists of 14 residues. CDR1 is ENHRY, CDR2 SYGVKD, per germline. Trimming removed 0 bases from V and 6 bases from J, with 11 bases in between. CDR3 protein: CAISESAERHGYTF. In DNA form, the CDR3 reads TGTGCCATCAGTGAGTCGGCCGAGCGTCATGGCTACACCTTC.

The chain combines TRBV27 with TRBJ1-5; D perhaps matches TRBD1 (5 bases). The CDR3 runs to 15 residues. Between the trimmed V and J ends, which lost 3 bases and 0 bases, there was a span of 9 bases. In germline, CDR1 is MNHEY, CDR2 SMNVEV (reference sequence). The CDR3 coding sequence is TGTGCCAGCAGTTTTTATAGGGGTAGCAATCAGCCCCAGCATTTT. Translated, it gives CASSFYRGSNQPQHF.

The V gene is TRBV7-2, the J gene TRBJ1-2; TRBD1 might be the D (6 bases). The germline CDR1 and CDR2 sequences are SGHTA and FQGNSA. The CDR3 covers 13 residues. Trimming shortened V by 8 bases and J by 5 bases, and 15 bases separated the two germline ends. Here the CDR3 DNA reads TGTGCCAGCCAAAATAGAGGGGGGTATGGCTACACCTTC. It yields the protein CASQNRGGYGYTF.

This clone was detected only once. The chain is built from TRBV28 and TRBJ2-2, with 7 bases matching TRBD2. The CDR3 totals 16 residues. The germline V gene has CDR1 MDHEN and CDR2 SYDVKM. V was pared by 6 bases and J by 8 bases, with 15 bases of the junction left unmatched. CDR3 nucleotide sequence: TGTGCCAGCAGGCCCCTCGGTCGGGAGGTGTCGGGGGAGCTGTTTTTT. Translating it yields CASRPLGREVSGELFF.

The chain uses TRBV7-9 and TRBJ1-3; D is unresolved. This CDR3 has 13 residues. Trimming stripped 2 bases from V and 2 bases from J, with 4 bases between. Germline V gives CDR1 SEHNR, CDR2 FQNEAQ (reference sequence). CDR3 sequence reads: CASSLSAGNTIYF. DNA for the CDR3: TGTGCCAGCAGCTTAAGTGCTGGAAACACCATATATTTT.

J is TRBJ1-1 and V is TRBV23-1; no clear D. TRBV23-1 is recorded as an ORF, its role being uncertain. The ends were cut back, 0 bases at V and 0 bases at J, with 11 bases in the middle. This CDR3 comprises 16 residues. DNA for the CDR3: TGCGCCAGCAGTCAATCCTACGCGACGGTGAACACTGAAGCTTTCTTT. This gives the protein CASSQSYATVNTEAFF.

This clone was picked up a small number of times. The V gene is TRBV5-4, the J gene TRBJ2-7, with D possibly matching TRBD1 (6 bases). Germline V gives CDR1 SGHNT, CDR2 YYREEE (reference sequence). Trimming removed 0 bases at V and 1 base at J, with 14 bases between. This CDR3 has 16 residues. The DNA for the CDR3 is TGTGCCAGCAGCTTGGAGTCAGGCAGGGGTTCCTACGAGCAGTACTTC. It codes for CASSLESGRGSYEQYF.

This chain uses TRBV11-3 with TRBJ2-3; TRBD1 or TRBD2 may be the D gene (5 bases each). The CDR3 contains 14 residues. Between the trimmed V and J ends, which lost 0 bases and 6 bases, there was a span of 10 bases. The germline CDR1 and CDR2 sequences are SGHNT and YENEEA. CDR3 in amino acids: CASSLDRWGDTQYF. The DNA for the CDR3 is TGTGCCAGCAGCTTAGATCGGTGGGGGGATACGCAGTATTTT.

This rearrangement joins TRBV10-3 to TRBJ2-2; D gene ambiguous. V lost 2 bases and J 4 bases, leaving 8 bases between the germline ends. The CDR3 is 14 amino acids. Germline CDR1 ENHRY, CDR2 SYGVKD. In DNA form, the CDR3 reads TGTGCCATCAGTGAGGAACAGTTCACCGGGGAGCTGTTTTTT. It encodes CAISEEQFTGELFF.

The genes are TRBV6-5 and TRBJ1-5, with D perhaps matching TRBD1 (5 bases). The CDR3 has 14 residues. The germline CDR1 and CDR2 sequences are MNHEY and SVGAGI. Trimming removed 6 bases from V and 5 bases from J, with 14 bases in between. CDR3 coding DNA: TGTGCCAGCAGACCCCACAGGTCCGATCAGCCCCAGCATTTT. Its protein is CASRPHRSDQPQHF.

The gene calls are TRBV4-2 and TRBJ2-7; 13 positions match TRBD2. The CDR3 extends over 19 amino acids. Trimming removed 3 bases from V and 0 bases from J; junction bases left unmatched: 11. The germline V gene encodes CDR1 LGHNA and CDR2 YNFKEQ. CDR3 nucleotides: TGTGCCAGCAGCCACAAGACTAGCGGGGGGACTCTTGGCTCCTACGAGCAGTACTTC. Its protein is CASSHKTSGGTLGSYEQYF.

V is TRBV27 and J is TRBJ2-5; D perhaps matches TRBD1 (6 bases). CDR3 length: 14 amino acids. From germline, CDR1 is MNHEY and CDR2 SMNVEV (reference sequence). With 6 bases removed from V and 2 bases from J, the gap between germline ends came to 13 bases. This CDR3 is CASSLQGSQETQYF. The CDR3 DNA follows: TGTGCCAGCAGCCTACAGGGTTCACAAGAGACCCAGTACTTC.

This rearrangement joins TRBV6-1 to TRBJ1-5; TRBD1 aligns across 8 bases. V dropped 7 bases and J dropped 3; count of bases not matched to a gene: 5. The germline gives CDR1 MNHNS, CDR2 SASEGT. The CDR3 has 14 amino acids. The CDR3 loop is CASKTTGVNQPQHF. The CDR3 DNA follows: TGTGCCAGCAAGACGACAGGGGTCAATCAGCCCCAGCATTTT.

The chain joins TRBV7-9 to TRBJ2-5; 10 bases fit TRBD1. Germline V gives CDR1 SEHNR, CDR2 FQNEAQ (reference sequence). The CDR3 extends over 16 amino acids. Trimming took 5 bases from V and 2 from J; bases not matched to a gene: 8. The CDR3 reads CASSADPGQGQETQYF. The CDR3 DNA follows: TGTGCCAGCAGCGCCGACCCGGGACAGGGGCAAGAGACCCAGTACTTC.

V is TRBV23-1 and J is TRBJ1-4; tentatively, D is TRBD1 (6 bases). TRBV23-1 is annotated as an ORF whose role is uncertain. V lost 0 bases and J lost 2, with 13 bases in between. The CDR3 length is 17 residues. The CDR3: CASSQSGIGGTNEKLFF. The CDR3 DNA is TGCGCCAGCAGTCAATCTGGTATTGGGGGCACTAATGAAAAACTGTTTTTT.

In this sample, this clone turned up once. This rearrangement joins TRBV11-1 to TRBJ2-7; tentatively, D is TRBD1 or TRBD2 (5 bases each). Trimming pared 5 bases from V and 1 base from J, leaving 15 bases between. The germline gives CDR1 SGHAT, CDR2 FQDESV (reference sequence). The CDR3 consists of 15 residues. In DNA, the CDR3 is TGTGCCAGCAGCCCTGAGGGGAGAATTTCCTACGAGCAGTACTTC. Translating it yields CASSPEGRISYEQYF.

The chain combines TRBV19 with TRBJ2-3; tentative D call: TRBD2 (5 bases). The length of the CDR3 is 14 residues. Germline V gene data show CDR1 as LNHDA and CDR2 as SQIVND (reference sequence). Trimming removed 5 bases at V and 3 bases at J, with 12 bases between. In DNA form, the CDR3 reads TGTGCCAGTAGTTTCAGGACGGGAACAGATACGCAGTATTTT. Translation: CASSFRTGTDTQYF.

V usage is TRBV14 and J usage is TRBJ2-7; 7 nucleotides match TRBD2. The CDR3 runs 17 residues. Looked up from germline, CDR1 is SGHDN and CDR2 is FVKESK. V was pared by 0 bases and J by 1 base, with 9 bases of the junction left unmatched. CDR3 sequence reads: CASSQDRFGGSSYEQYF. CDR3 nucleotide sequence: TGTGCCAGCAGCCAAGATCGGTTCGGGGGGTCTTCCTACGAGCAGTACTTC.

The gene calls are TRBV10-1 and TRBJ2-7; the D gene is possibly TRBD1 (5 bases). Germline values: CDR1 WNHNN, CDR2 SYGVQD (reference sequence). The CDR3 totals 13 residues. Trimming stripped 4 bases from V and 0 bases from J, with 7 bases between. The CDR3 region has the DNA TGCGCCAGCAGTGTGGACAACTCCTACGAGCAGTACTTC. Protein product: CASSVDNSYEQYF.

The V and J genes are TRBV30 and TRBJ2-5; TRBD2 might be the D (6 bases). The CDR3 consists of 18 residues. Germline-derived CDR1 and CDR2 are GTSNPN and SVGIG (reference sequence). V lost 4 bases and J lost 4, with 28 bases in between. CDR3 nucleotide sequence: TGTGCCTGGAATCAACGGTCTTTCGGGGGAGGAGGTAGAGAGACCCAGTACTTC. The encoded protein is CAWNQRSFGGGGRETQYF.

V usage is TRBV6-5 and J usage is TRBJ1-6; TRBD1 matches at 7 bases. CDR1 is MNHEY and CDR2 is SVGAGI in the germline V gene. This CDR3 is 15 amino acids long. V was pared by 6 bases and J by 5 bases, with 7 bases of the junction left unmatched. The CDR3 loop is CASSYRGSHNSPLHF. The CDR3, as DNA: TGTGCCAGCAGCTACAGGGGAAGCCATAATTCACCCCTCCACTTT.

V and J are TRBV2 and TRBJ2-7; D call uncertain. Germline V gene lookup returns CDR1 SNHLY and CDR2 FYNNEI. Trimming left V 2 bases short and J 1 base short, with 15 bases between. The CDR3 has 16 amino acids. The CDR3 nucleotides read TGTGCCAGCAGTGAATCCCCTGGGAAGGGTTCCTACGAGCAGTACTTC. This gives the protein CASSESPGKGSYEQYF.

The chain recombines TRBV19 with TRBJ1-4; D perhaps matches TRBD1 (5 bases). CDR3 size: 16 residues. Germline V CDR1 and CDR2: LNHDA, SQIVND (reference sequence). Trimming stripped 1 base from V and 0 bases from J, with 9 bases between. The CDR3 DNA follows: TGTGCCAGTAGTATAGGACAGACCGCAACTAATGAAAAACTGTTTTTT. Translation: CASSIGQTATNEKLFF. The whole variable domain, remainder taken from reference TRBV19 and TRBJ1-4, is DGGITQSPKYLFRKEGQNVTLSCEQNLNHDAMYWYRQDPGQGLRLIYYSQIVNDFQKGDIAEGYSVSREKKESFPLTVTSAQKNPTAFYLCASSIGQTATNEKLFFGSGTQLSVL.

The rearrangement links TRBV2 to TRBJ2-1; a possible D gene is TRBD1 (5 bases). CDR1 is SNHLY and CDR2 is FYNNEI in the germline V gene. The CDR3 totals 11 residues. With 11 bases removed from V and 9 bases from J, the gap between germline ends came to 14 bases. The CDR3 loop is CAVLGVGEQFF. Written as DNA, the CDR3 is TGTGCCGTTCTAGGGGTCGGTGAGCAGTTCTTC.

The rearrangement uses TRBV6-6 and TRBJ2-7, with 7 nucleotides matching TRBD2. CDR3 size: 14 residues. With 6 bases clipped from V and 3 bases from J, the junction kept 8 bases outside the gene matches. CDR1 and CDR2 (germline): MNHNY, SVGAGI (reference sequence). In DNA, the CDR3 is TGTGCCAGCAGGGCGACGGGAGGCGGCTACGAGCAGTACTTC. Protein sequence: CASRATGGGYEQYF.

The chain links TRBV7-2 to TRBJ2-3; D not certain. CDR1 is SGHTA and CDR2 is FQGNSA in the germline V gene. This CDR3 is 15 amino acids long. V dropped 1 base and J dropped 0 bases, with 8 bases sitting between them. CDR3 sequence (DNA): TGTGCCAGCAGCTTAGATCCCATTAGCACAGATACGCAGTATTTT. Its translation is CASSLDPISTDTQYF.

The chain carries TRBV18 and TRBJ1-5; tentative D call: TRBD1 (5 bases). Germline V CDR1 and CDR2: KGHSH, LQKENI. The CDR3 spans 14 residues. V shed 5 bases and J shed 6 bases, with 14 bases lying between them. CDR3 nucleotides: TGTGCCAGCTCAGAAGTGGGGGGAGGTCAGCCCCAGCATTTT. As protein: CASSEVGGGQPQHF.